These T cell receptor beta chains were read from a single sample in a study of T cells in Graves' hyperthyroidism and ophthalmopathy. TCRdb re-analysed the multiplex PCR reads in MiXCR, keeping a single row per CDR3 protein. The repertoire includes roughly 400,000 distinct CDR3 sequences, more than 15% of them detected once, and about 27% sits in the top ten. The source material was blood. These receptors were taken from a woman aged 18-30 years with Graves' hyperthyroidism that later progressed to Graves' ophthalmopathy. CDR3s include the opening cysteine and the closing phenylalanine or tryptophan. The D gene is left open where the match is weak. Only part of the rows carry a size: once, few, many, or a class if the clone is expanded.

v_gene	abundance	d_gene	j_gene	CDR3aa	CDR3nt
TRBV5-6	.	.	TRBJ1-5	CASSSGTNHPQHF	TGTGCCAGCAGCTCGGGCACCAATCACCCCCAGCATTTT
TRBV5-5	once	.	TRBJ2-5	CASSSDGQGTQYF	TGTGCCAGCAGCTCGGACGGACAAGGGACCCAGTACTTC
TRBV5-1	.	.	TRBJ1-1	CASSTRVETEAFF	TGCGCCAGCAGCACCAGGGTGGAAACTGAAGCTTTCTTT
TRBV28	few	.	TRBJ2-4	CASSRSGTKGNIQYF	TGTGCCAGCAGCCGGAGTGGGACAAAGGGAAACATTCAGTACTTC
TRBV20-1	few	.	TRBJ2-2	CSARFGSTTGELFF	TGCAGTGCTAGATTTGGCAGTACCACCGGGGAGCTGTTTTTT
TRBV5-8	.	.	TRBJ2-3	CASSLGQATTDTQYF	TGTGCCAGCAGCTTGGGGCAGGCTACCACAGATACGCAGTATTTT
TRBV11-2	.	TRBD2	TRBJ2-2	CASSRIRLAGPGELFF	TGTGCCAGCAGCCGGATACGACTAGCGGGACCCGGGGAGCTGTTTTTT
TRBV30	few	.	TRBJ2-7	CASTIRSSYEQYF	TGTGCCTCGACGATCAGGAGCTCCTACGAGCAGTACTTC
TRBV5-1	many	TRBD2	TRBJ2-7	CASKLGGLGSYEQYF	TGCGCCAGCAAGTTGGGGGGACTAGGGTCCTACGAGCAGTACTTC
TRBV27	many	TRBD1	TRBJ1-2	CASSTHRGGDYGYTF	TGTGCCAGCAGTACGCACAGGGGTGGCGACTATGGCTACACCTTC
TRBV28	many	.	TRBJ1-3	CASSLRSGTRNTIYF	TGTGCCAGCAGTTTACGGTCAGGGACTAGAAACACCATATATTTT
TRBV4-1	.	.	TRBJ1-5	CASSQDNSQPQHF	TGCGCCAGCAGCCAAGATAACAGTCAGCCCCAGCATTTT
TRBV6-1	many	TRBD1	TRBJ2-2	CASKPGQGNTGELFF	TGTGCCAGCAAACCGGGACAGGGTAACACCGGGGAGCTGTTTTTT
TRBV6-1	many	.	TRBJ2-3	CASGWGATDTQYF	TGTGCCAGCGGATGGGGTGCCACAGATACGCAGTATTTT
TRBV29-1	many	.	TRBJ2-2	CSVGKGRSNTGELFF	TGCAGCGTAGGAAAAGGGCGATCGAACACCGGGGAGCTGTTTTTT
TRBV4-2	.	.	TRBJ2-5	CASSQDAANGGAQYF	TGTGCCAGCAGCCAAGATGCGGCTAACGGGGGAGCCCAGTACTTC
TRBV28	many	.	TRBJ1-1	CASSLRAEGTEAFF	TGTGCCAGCAGTTTAAGAGCGGAGGGCACTGAAGCTTTCTTT
TRBV28	.	TRBD2	TRBJ2-3	CASSLSREVTDTQYF	TGTGCCAGCAGTTTGTCGCGGGAGGTGACAGATACGCAGTATTTT
TRBV9	few	TRBD2	TRBJ2-1	CASTPGGRAGNEQFF	TGTGCCAGCACTCCCGGCGGGAGGGCCGGCAATGAGCAGTTCTTC
TRBV12-3/TRBV12-4	many	.	TRBJ1-6	CASSPTMGNSPLHF	TGTGCCAGCAGTCCCACGATGGGTAATTCACCCCTCCACTTT
TRBV24-1	many	TRBD1	TRBJ1-1	CATSDSGTGKNTEAFF	TGTGCCACCAGTGATAGCGGGACAGGTAAGAACACTGAAGCTTTCTTT
TRBV6-5	many	.	TRBJ1-2	CASSYSIGSANYGYTF	TGTGCCAGCAGTTACTCGATCGGGTCAGCTAACTATGGCTACACCTTC
TRBV14	.	.	TRBJ2-7	CASKSTYSYEQYF	TGTGCCAGCAAATCGACATACTCCTACGAGCAGTACTTC
TRBV6-1	.	.	TRBJ2-2	CASSHSPTGELFF	TGTGCCAGCAGCCATTCACCTACCGGGGAGCTGTTTTTT
TRBV27	.	.	TRBJ2-7	CASSIYRGGDEQYF	TGTGCCAGCAGTATATACAGGGGAGGCGACGAGCAGTACTTC
TRBV20-1	once	TRBD2	TRBJ2-3	CSANNLAEGTDTQYF	TGCAGTGCTAATAACCTAGCGGAGGGCACAGATACGCAGTATTTT
TRBV20-1	few	.	TRBJ2-5	CSAPRSVGTQYF	TGCAGTGCTCCCCGAAGTGTGGGGACCCAGTACTTC
TRBV20-1	many	.	TRBJ1-2	CSARPRAGVGYTF	TGCAGTGCCAGGCCTCGTGCAGGGGTCGGCTACACCTTC
TRBV3-1	many	.	TRBJ2-1	CASSQGASSEQFF	TGTGCCAGCAGCCAAGGGGCTAGCAGTGAGCAGTTCTTC
TRBV7-2	.	.	TRBJ2-1	CASSPHESWLPRRQNEQFF	TGTGCCAGCAGCCCCCACGAATCGTGGCTACCCAGGAGACAAAATGAGCAGTTCTTC
TRBV5-1	many	TRBD1	TRBJ1-2	CASRRQGANYGYTF	TGCGCCAGCCGCAGACAGGGAGCTAACTATGGCTACACCTTC
TRBV9	many	TRBD2	TRBJ2-1	CASSRTSGYNEQFF	TGTGCCAGCAGTCGGACTAGCGGATACAATGAGCAGTTCTTC
TRBV12-3/TRBV12-4	many	TRBD2	TRBJ2-5	CASSLLPLAGGETQYF	TGTGCCAGCAGTTTACTCCCACTAGCGGGAGGGGAGACCCAGTACTTC
TRBV20-1	few	.	TRBJ2-7	CSASRDIYEQYF	TGCAGTGCTAGTAGGGACATCTACGAGCAGTACTTC
TRBV4-2	few	TRBD2	TRBJ2-3	CASSQAVGLEGRTQYF	TGTGCCAGCAGCCAAGCAGTGGGACTAGAAGGTCGTACGCAGTATTTT
TRBV11-3	many	.	TRBJ2-3	CASSLGFGGRTSTDTQYF	TGTGCCAGCAGCTTAGGCTTCGGCGGCAGGACTAGCACAGATACGCAGTATTTT
TRBV10-3	.	TRBD1	TRBJ2-7	CAISKPYRMDRGYEQYF	TGTGCCATCAGTAAACCATACCGCATGGACAGGGGATACGAGCAGTACTTC
TRBV5-1	many	TRBD1	TRBJ2-7	CASSSDHRGSEQYF	TGCGCCAGCAGCTCCGACCACAGGGGGTCCGAGCAGTACTTC
TRBV18	many	TRBD1	TRBJ2-1	CASSRTGGSNEQFF	TGTGCCAGCTCACGGACAGGGGGGAGTAATGAGCAGTTCTTC
TRBV4-3	many	.	TRBJ2-7	CASSQEGPGGAYEQYF	TGCGCCAGCAGCCAAGAGGGTCCCGGCGGGGCCTACGAGCAGTACTTC
TRBV6-5	.	TRBD2	TRBJ2-3	CASSYKGLITDTQYF	TGTGCCAGCAGTTACAAGGGACTAATCACAGATACGCAGTATTTT